A single sample gave rise to the 23 T cell receptor beta chains below, sequenced in a study of OX40 agonist ivuxolimab in advanced cancers. Sequencing used immunoSEQ multiplex PCR; TCRdb keeps in-frame clones, though not all of them. The sample records 25,000 to 35,000 clones, around nine tenths being singletons. Sequenced material: CD4+ or CD8+ T cells sorted from blood, taken in a trial of the OX40 agonist ivuxolimab. Receptors originate from an adult with an advanced solid tumor such as melanoma, head and neck, liver or kidney cancer.

J is TRBJ2-3 and V is TRBV6-1; possibly TRBD2 for D (6 bases). The germline V gene has CDR1 MNHNS and CDR2 SASEGT. The V gene lost 4 bases and the J gene lost 6 bases, with 14 bases spanning the gap. CDR3 length: 14 residues. The CDR3 protein is CASSGLLALDTQYF. The CDR3 DNA sequence: TGTGCCAGCAGTGGGTTACTAGCCCTGGATACGCAGTATTTT.

V gene TRBV2 combines with J gene TRBJ2-1; D unclear. Germline CDR1 and CDR2: SNHLY and FYNNEI. The V and J ends lost 6 bases and 6 bases respectively, with 18 bases between them. The CDR3 is made up of 15 amino acids. For the CDR3, the DNA is TGTGCCAGCAGACTACCAGGTCCAGCGAGCAATGAGCAGTTCTTC. This sequence encodes CASRLPGPASNEQFF.

The rearrangement joins TRBV7-2 to TRBJ1-2; D might be TRBD1 (5 bases). The CDR3 loop spans 14 amino acids. Trimming took off 4 bases at V and 4 bases at J, with 13 bases between the two ends. Germline values: CDR1 SGHTA, CDR2 FQGNSA. The CDR3 here is CASSSSGHLYGYTF. The CDR3 DNA reads TGTGCCAGCAGCTCCTCTGGACATCTCTATGGCTACACCTTC.

This chain's CDR3 is CASSQSGLASCTDTQYF. The DNA of the CDR3 is TGCGCCAGCAGTCAATCGGGGTTGGCTTCCTGCACAGATACGCAGTATTTT. The chain links TRBV23-1 to TRBJ2-3; D not certain. TRBV23-1 belongs to the ORF category, with a function that is uncertain. This CDR3 is built from 17 residues. With 0 bases removed from V and 1 base from J, the gap between germline ends came to 14 bases.

The chain links TRBV5-6 to TRBJ2-7, with D possibly matching TRBD1 (6 bases). Trimming took off 0 bases at V and 4 bases at J, with 11 bases between the two ends. Germline V gives CDR1 SGHDT, CDR2 YYEEEE. The length of the CDR3 is 14 residues. CDR3 region: CASSLAQGLYEQYF. The CDR3 region has the DNA TGTGCCAGCAGCTTGGCCCAGGGGTTGTACGAGCAGTACTTC.

This clone has only a few counts. CDR3 bases: TGTGCCAGCAGCCGAAGGGGCAGGGAAATTATAAGCTATGGCTACACCTTC. Translated: CASSRRGREIISYGYTF. The V and J genes are TRBV7-2 and TRBJ1-2; D may be TRBD1 (5 bases). The CDR3 is 17 amino acids. With 5 bases removed from V and 4 bases from J, the gap between germline ends came to 23 bases. Germline values: CDR1 SGHTA, CDR2 FQGNSA.

The table lists this clone with a few counts. The J gene is TRBJ1-1, the V gene TRBV30, with a tentative D call TRBD1 (6 bases). The V gene lost 3 bases and the J gene lost 1 base, with 12 bases spanning the gap. The germline V gene encodes CDR1 GTSNPN and CDR2 SVGIG (reference sequence). The CDR3 extends over 14 amino acids. The CDR3 coding sequence is TGTGCCTGGAGCAGGGACACCTCGAACACTGAAGCTTTCTTT. It translates to CAWSRDTSNTEAFF.

V is TRBV15 and J is TRBJ2-1; 11 bases are shared with TRBD2. Germline V gives CDR1 LNHNV, CDR2 YYDKDF (reference sequence). V lost 1 base to trimming and J lost 7 bases; unmatched junction nucleotides: 6. The CDR3 has 16 residues. Here the CDR3 reads CATSRVGSGGGNEQFF. CDR3 bases: TGTGCCACCAGCAGAGTCGGTAGCGGGGGGGGTAATGAGCAGTTCTTC.

J is TRBJ2-1 and V is TRBV11-2; 15 bases line up with TRBD2. The J segment lost 1 base and the V segment lost 5 bases, leaving 3 bases of the junction unmatched. The CDR3 has 17 amino acids. Germline CDR1 and CDR2: SGHAT and FQNNGV. The CDR3 spells CASSRTSGGASYNEQFF. CDR3 DNA sequence: TGTGCCAGCAGCCGGACTAGCGGGGGGGCGTCCTACAATGAGCAGTTCTTC.

The V call is TRBV6-5, the J call TRBJ2-2, with 9 bases identical to TRBD1. The CDR3 length is 15 residues. Germline-derived CDR1 and CDR2 are MNHEY and SVGAGI. V shed 5 bases and J 6 bases; nucleotides not matched to a gene: 7. CDR3 DNA: TGTGCCAGCAGTCGACAGGGGGGATCTCCCGGGGAGCTGTTTTTT. It yields the protein CASSRQGGSPGELFF.

This clone was observed a single time. The CDR3 DNA reads TGTGCCAGCAGCCCGGTCCCGGGTTCCTACGAGCAGTACTTC. Its translation is CASSPVPGSYEQYF. The rearrangement uses TRBV7-9 and TRBJ2-7; D gene ambiguous. CDR1 SEHNR and CDR2 FQNEAQ come from the germline V gene (reference sequence). Trimming removed 5 bases from V and 1 base from J, with 12 bases in between. There are 14 residues in the CDR3.

Only one count was recorded for this clone. This sequence joins TRBV5-4 and TRBJ2-3, with TRBD2 matching 7 bases. V was clipped by 0 bases and J by 7 bases; unmatched bases: 11. The CDR3 has 16 amino acids. Germline V lookup: CDR1 SGHNT, CDR2 YYREEE (reference sequence). The CDR3 loop reads CASSLERASGLYTQYF. CDR3 DNA sequence: TGTGCCAGCAGCTTGGAGCGTGCTAGCGGTCTATATACGCAGTATTTT.

CDR3 residues: CASSPGQGRTEAFF. DNA for the CDR3: TGCGCCAGCAGCCCGGGACAGGGGAGGACTGAAGCTTTCTTT. The V and J genes are TRBV5-1 and TRBJ1-1; 10 bases are shared with TRBD1. V was pared by 4 bases and J by 5 bases, with 5 bases of the junction left unmatched. This CDR3 contains 14 residues. Germline V CDR1 and CDR2: SGHRS, YFSETQ. Together with reference TRBV5-1 and TRBJ1-1, the CDR3 gives the full variable domain: KAGVTQTPRYLIKTRGQQVTLSCSPISGHRSVSWYQQTPGQGLQFLFEYFSETQRNKGNFPGRFSGRQFSNSRSEMNVSTLELGDSALYLCASSPGQGRTEAFFGQGTRLTVV.

This chain joins TRBV2 and TRBJ1-1; D is undetermined. V dropped 6 bases and J dropped 1 base, with 12 bases sitting between them. The germline gives CDR1 SNHLY, CDR2 FYNNEI. The CDR3 has 14 residues. As DNA, the CDR3 is TGTGCCAGCAGACCTTCTAATGAGAACACTGAAGCTTTCTTT. Translation gives CASRPSNENTEAFF.

The chain employs TRBV27 and TRBJ1-5, with TRBD1 as a possible D gene (5 bases). Trimming left V 5 bases short and J 4 bases short, with 9 bases between. The V gene's germline CDR1 is MNHEY and CDR2 SMNVEV (reference sequence). The CDR3 spans 13 residues. The CDR3 bases are TGTGCCAGCAGTATACAGGTTAATCAGCCCCAGCATTTT. Translated: CASSIQVNQPQHF.

This sequence joins TRBV5-5 and TRBJ1-6; TRBD1 matches 12 bases. Germline V gene data show CDR1 as SGHKS and CDR2 as YYEKEE (reference sequence). The CDR3 is 17 residues long. J lost 8 bases, V lost 5 bases, and 11 bases had no gene match. CDR3 in DNA: TGTGCCAGCAGGTTATCACCGGGACAGGGGGCGGATTCACCCCTCCACTTT. It codes for CASRLSPGQGADSPLHF.

V and J are TRBV4-3 and TRBJ2-7; D not certain. Germline V gives CDR1 LGHNA, CDR2 YSLEER. This CDR3 has 15 amino acids. Trimming removed 0 bases at V and 3 bases at J, with 12 bases between. The CDR3 coding sequence is TGCGCCAGCAGCCAAGAGGTGCTAGGAAACTACGAGCAGTACTTC. Its translation: CASSQEVLGNYEQYF.

The rearrangement joins TRBV29-1 to TRBJ1-1; D is unresolved. The CDR3 extends over 12 amino acids. V shed 1 base and J shed 4 bases, with 7 bases lying between them. Looked up from germline, CDR1 is SQVTM and CDR2 is ANQGSEA. The CDR3 DNA sequence: TGCAGCGTTGAAGGTATATCCACTGAAGCTTTCTTT. It codes for CSVEGISTEAFF.

The chain employs TRBV6-1 and TRBJ2-3; 10 bases agree with TRBD2. The ends lost 2 bases at V and 8 bases at J; junction bases unmatched: 7. Looked up from germline, CDR1 is MNHNS and CDR2 is SASEGT. The CDR3 has 15 amino acids. As DNA, the CDR3 is TGTGCCAGCAGTGAACTCCTAGCGGGGGCCCCTACGCAGTATTTT. It yields the protein CASSELLAGAPTQYF.

The chain uses TRBV7-2 and TRBJ2-2, with 13 bases identical to TRBD2. Germline CDR1 and CDR2: SGHTA and FQGNSA. CDR3 length: 16 amino acids. V shed 3 bases and J 5 bases; nucleotides not matched to a gene: 3. The CDR3 region is CASSFPGLAGTGELFF. For the CDR3, the DNA is TGTGCCAGCAGCTTCCCGGGACTAGCGGGGACCGGGGAGCTGTTTTTT.

The gene calls are TRBV27 and TRBJ2-7; D call uncertain. V gave up 5 bases and J gave up 5 bases, with 13 bases separating them. The germline CDR1 and CDR2 sequences are MNHEY and SMNVEV (reference sequence). This CDR3 is built from 13 residues. CDR3 sequence reads: CASSPTRYHEQYF. The CDR3 DNA reads TGTGCCAGCAGTCCGACGCGGTACCACGAGCAGTACTTC.

This sequence joins TRBV19 and TRBJ1-4, with D possibly matching TRBD1 (6 bases). The ends were cut back, 3 bases at V and 5 bases at J, with 16 bases in the middle. This CDR3 region has 16 residues. CDR1 and CDR2 (germline): LNHDA, SQIVND (reference sequence). This CDR3 is CASSIENWGLNEKLFF. In nucleotides, the CDR3 is TGTGCCAGTAGTATCGAAAATTGGGGGCTGAATGAAAAACTGTTTTTT.

The chain has TRBV18 and TRBJ2-1; tentative D call: TRBD2 (6 bases). The CDR3 is made up of 16 amino acids. Germline-derived CDR1 and CDR2 are KGHSH and LQKENI. The V gene lost 3 bases and the J gene lost 2 bases, with 14 bases spanning the gap. CDR3 sequence: CASSPGPGLTYNEQFF. The CDR3 nucleotides are TGTGCCAGCTCACCGGGTCCCGGACTAACCTACAATGAGCAGTTCTTC.